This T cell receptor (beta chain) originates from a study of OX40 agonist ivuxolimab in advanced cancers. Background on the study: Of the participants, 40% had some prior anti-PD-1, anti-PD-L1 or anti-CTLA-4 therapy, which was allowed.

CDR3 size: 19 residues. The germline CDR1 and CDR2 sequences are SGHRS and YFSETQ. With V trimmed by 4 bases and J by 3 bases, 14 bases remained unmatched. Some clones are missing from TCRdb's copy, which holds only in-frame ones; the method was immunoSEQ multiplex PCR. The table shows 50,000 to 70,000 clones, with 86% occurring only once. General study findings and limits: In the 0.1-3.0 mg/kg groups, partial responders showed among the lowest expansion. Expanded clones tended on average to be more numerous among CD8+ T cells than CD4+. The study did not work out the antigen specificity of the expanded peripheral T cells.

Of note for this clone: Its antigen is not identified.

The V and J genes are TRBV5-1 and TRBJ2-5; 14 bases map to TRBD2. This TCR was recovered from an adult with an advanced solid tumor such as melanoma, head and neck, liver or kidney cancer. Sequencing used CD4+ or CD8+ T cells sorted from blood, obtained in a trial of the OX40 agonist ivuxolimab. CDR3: CASSEGLAGAPGAEETQYF. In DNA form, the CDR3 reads TGCGCCAGCAGCGAGGGACTAGCGGGGGCACCCGGGGCAGAAGAGACCCAGTACTTC.